The T cell receptor beta chain under discussion was sequenced for a study of early T cells in non-severe SARS-CoV-2 infection. TCRdb used MiXCR to reprocess the 5' RACE reads, holding one entry per CDR3 protein. This sample has 57,000 or so distinct CDR3 sequences; 5.6% occur once, and the top ten carry 6.8%. At least ten counts were recorded for this clonotype. The origin of this receptor is an adult who was a healthcare worker with PCR-confirmed SARS-CoV-2 infection or an uninfected control (not recorded which). Sequences were obtained from whole blood.

The CDR3: CASSFLGKTQYF. CDR3 sequence (DNA): TGTGCCAGCAGTTTTTTGGGGAAGACGCAGTATTTT. This sequence joins TRBV28 and TRBJ2-3; the D is unclear. Germline lookup yields CDR1 MDHEN and CDR2 SYDVKM. Trimming pared 3 bases from V and 9 bases from J, leaving 10 bases between. The CDR3 is 12 residues long.